This TCR beta chain was captured in a study of T cell responses to AZD1222 COVID-19 vaccine. Study-wide results and caveats: Spike-wide vaccine-associated CD4 TCRs dominated at 160-218 and 743-854. The study identified only five to seven AZD1222 recipients as seropositive at baseline. Spike-specific TCR breadth and depth grew following two AZD1222 doses.

Data came from immunoSEQ multiplex PCR; TCRdb stores just in-frame clones and leaves some out. The sample lists 99,000 or so clones; 88% were seen once. Trimming removed 4 bases from V and 2 bases from J; junction bases left unmatched: 5. This CDR3 is 15 amino acids long. The germline gives CDR1 ENHRY, CDR2 SYGVKD. About this clone itself: The antigen remains unidentified.

This clonotype was obtained from an adult in good health. Sequenced material: peripheral blood, taken on day 0 of AZD1222 vaccination. V and J are TRBV10-3 and TRBJ2-7; 10 bases match TRBD1. Written as DNA, the CDR3 is TGTGCCATCAGTGTGACCGGGACAGGGGCCTACGAGCAGTACTTC. As protein: CAISVTGTGAYEQYF.